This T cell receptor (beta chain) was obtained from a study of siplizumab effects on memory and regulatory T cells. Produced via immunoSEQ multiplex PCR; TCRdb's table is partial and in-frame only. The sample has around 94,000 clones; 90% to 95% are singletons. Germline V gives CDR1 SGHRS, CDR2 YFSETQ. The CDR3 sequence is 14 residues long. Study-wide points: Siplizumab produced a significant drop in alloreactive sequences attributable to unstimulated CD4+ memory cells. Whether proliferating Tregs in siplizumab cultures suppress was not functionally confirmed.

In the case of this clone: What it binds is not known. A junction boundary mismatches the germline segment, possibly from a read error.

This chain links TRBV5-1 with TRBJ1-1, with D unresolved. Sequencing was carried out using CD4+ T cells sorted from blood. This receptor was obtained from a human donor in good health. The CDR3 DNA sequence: TGTGCCAGCAGCTTCAGGTTGGTGAACACTGAAGCTTTCTTT. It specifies CASSFRLVNTEAFF. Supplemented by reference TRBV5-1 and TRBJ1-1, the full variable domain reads KAGVTQTPRYLIKTRGQQVTLSCSPISGHRSVSWYQQTPGQGLQFLFEYFSETQRNKGNFPGRFSGRQFSNSRSEMNVSTLELGDSALYLCASSFRLVNTEAFFGQGTRLTVV.